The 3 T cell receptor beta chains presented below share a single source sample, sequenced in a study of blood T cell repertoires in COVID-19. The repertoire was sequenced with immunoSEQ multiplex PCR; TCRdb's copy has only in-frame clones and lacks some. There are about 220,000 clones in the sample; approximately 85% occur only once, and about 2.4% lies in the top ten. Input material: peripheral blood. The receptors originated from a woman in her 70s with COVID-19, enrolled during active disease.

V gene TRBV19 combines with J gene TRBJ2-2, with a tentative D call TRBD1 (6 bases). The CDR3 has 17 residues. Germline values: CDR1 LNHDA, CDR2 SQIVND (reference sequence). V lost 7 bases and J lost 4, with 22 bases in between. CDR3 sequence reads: CASTIQGRRVGTGELFF. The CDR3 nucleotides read TGTGCCAGTACAATACAGGGACGGCGGGTGGGCACCGGGGAGCTGTTTTTT.

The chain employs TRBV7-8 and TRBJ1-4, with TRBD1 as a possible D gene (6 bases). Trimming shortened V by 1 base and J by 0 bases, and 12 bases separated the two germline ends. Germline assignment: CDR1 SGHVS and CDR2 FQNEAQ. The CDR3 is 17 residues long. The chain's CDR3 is CASSLGGQPSTNEKLFF. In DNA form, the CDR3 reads TGTGCCAGCAGCTTAGGGGGACAACCGTCAACTAATGAAAAACTGTTTTTT.

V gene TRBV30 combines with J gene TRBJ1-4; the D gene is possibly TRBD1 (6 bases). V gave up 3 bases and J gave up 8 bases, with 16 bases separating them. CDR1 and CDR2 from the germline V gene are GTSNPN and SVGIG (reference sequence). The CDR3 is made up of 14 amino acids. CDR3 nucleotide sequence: TGTGCCTGGAGCGTTTGGGGGCGAGGGGAAAAACTGTTTTTT. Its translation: CAWSVWGRGEKLFF.